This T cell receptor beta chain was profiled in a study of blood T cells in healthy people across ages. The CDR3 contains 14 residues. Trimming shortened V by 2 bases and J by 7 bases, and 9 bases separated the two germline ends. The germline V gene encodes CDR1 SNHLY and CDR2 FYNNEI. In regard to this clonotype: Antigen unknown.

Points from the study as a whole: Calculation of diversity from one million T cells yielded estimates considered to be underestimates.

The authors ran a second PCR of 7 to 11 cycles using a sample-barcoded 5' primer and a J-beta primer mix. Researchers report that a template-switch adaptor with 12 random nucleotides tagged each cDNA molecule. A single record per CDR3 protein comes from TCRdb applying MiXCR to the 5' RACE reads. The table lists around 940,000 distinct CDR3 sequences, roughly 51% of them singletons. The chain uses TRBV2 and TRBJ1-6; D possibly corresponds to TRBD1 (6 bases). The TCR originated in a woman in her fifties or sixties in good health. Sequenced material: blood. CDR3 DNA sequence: TGTGCCAGCAGTGAAACAACAGGGAATTCACCCCTCCACTTT. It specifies CASSETTGNSPLHF.